This TCR beta chain was recorded in a study of T cell changes during pregnancy in multiple sclerosis. Germline assignment: CDR1 SGHRS and CDR2 YFSETQ. This CDR3 comprises 14 residues. V was cut by 2 bases and J by 3 bases, with 11 bases left in between. The data were produced by immunoSEQ multiplex PCR, yet TCRdb's version contains in-frame clones alone and is incomplete. The sample yields roughly 110,000 clones, less than 95% seen once. The chain links TRBV5-1 to TRBJ1-2, with a tentative D call TRBD1 (5 bases). The receptor was derived from a female donor with multiple sclerosis, enrolled in a pregnancy study. Sequences were derived from peripheral blood, sampled after pregnancy. This CDR3 is CASSLNRLDYGYTF. The CDR3 DNA reads as TGCGCCAGCAGCTTAAACAGGTTGGACTATGGCTACACCTTC.